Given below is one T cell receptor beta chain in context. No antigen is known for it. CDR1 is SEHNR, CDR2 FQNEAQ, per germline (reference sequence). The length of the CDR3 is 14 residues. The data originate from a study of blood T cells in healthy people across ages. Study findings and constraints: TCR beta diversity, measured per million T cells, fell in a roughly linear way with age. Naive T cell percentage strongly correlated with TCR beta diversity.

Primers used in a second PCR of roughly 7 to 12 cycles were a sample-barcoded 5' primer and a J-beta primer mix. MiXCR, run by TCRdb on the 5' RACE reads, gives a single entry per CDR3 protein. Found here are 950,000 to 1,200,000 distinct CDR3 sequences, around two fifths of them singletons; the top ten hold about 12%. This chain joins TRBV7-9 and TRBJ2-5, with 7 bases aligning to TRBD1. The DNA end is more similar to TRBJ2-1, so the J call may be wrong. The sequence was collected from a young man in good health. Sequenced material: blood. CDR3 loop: CASSHTGEQETQFF. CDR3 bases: TGTGCCAGCAGCCATACAGGGGAACAAGAGACCCAGTTCTTC.